What follows are 21 T cell receptor beta chains derived from one specimen sequenced in a study of T cell responses to AZD1222 COVID-19 vaccine (dated by TCRdb to the early 2020s). The time point tag for this specimen amounts to: about 28 days (+/-7) after the second vaccine dose. Library construction relied on the immunoSEQ multiplex PCR assay. The table was pulled from immuneACCESS by TCRdb, which kept in-frame rearrangements only. Such tables lose some clones; where checked, under half of the loss comes from unresolved V genes, and the rest has no known cause. The sample contains approximately 150,000 clones, approximately 90% of them found a single time. The ten largest clones take up roughly 1.2% of the sample. The sample in question was peripheral blood, obtained 28 days after the second AZD1222 dose. All receptors derive from an adult who received the AZD1222 COVID-19 vaccine.

The chain combines TRBV7-9 with TRBJ2-7; no clear D. Trimming cost V 5 bases and J 0 bases, with 5 bases left between them. The CDR3 sequence is 12 residues long. Germline CDR1 reads SEHNR; CDR2 reads FQNEAQ (reference sequence). The CDR3 nucleotides read TGTGCCAGCAGCCGGAGCTCCTACGAGCAGTACTTC. The encoded protein is CASSRSSYEQYF.

A single count supports this clone. This chain links TRBV7-9 with TRBJ2-5; D assignment may be TRBD1 or TRBD2 (5 bases each). This CDR3 comprises 13 residues. Trimming took 5 bases from V and 5 from J, leaving 12 bases between them. The V gene's germline CDR1 is SEHNR and CDR2 FQNEAQ (reference sequence). CDR3 bases: TGTGCCAGCAGCCCGCCGGGGCAGGAGACCCAGTACTTC. Translation: CASSPPGQETQYF. The full variable domain, completed using reference TRBV7-9 and TRBJ2-5, is DTGVSQNPRHKITKRGQNVTFRCDPISEHNRLYWYRQTLGQGPEFLTYFQNEAQLEKSRLLSDRFSAERPKGSFSTLEIQRTEQGDSAMYLCASSPPGQETQYFGPGTRLLVL.

The rearrangement uses TRBV28 and TRBJ1-1; the D is unclear. In germline, CDR1 is MDHEN, CDR2 SYDVKM. V was clipped by 6 bases and J by 2 bases, with 13 bases between them. The CDR3 extends over 14 amino acids. The CDR3 region has the DNA TGTGCCAGCAGGTTAGGGAGGGTAAACACTGAAGCTTTCTTT. Protein: CASRLGRVNTEAFF.

This chain connects TRBV7-8 to TRBJ2-1; TRBD2 matches at 7 bases. From germline, CDR1 is SGHVS and CDR2 FQNEAQ. Germline trimming cut 1 base from V and 7 bases from J; bases unmatched to any gene: 4. This CDR3 comprises 14 residues. CDR3 region: CASSLVGTTNEQFF. The CDR3 DNA sequence: TGTGCCAGCAGCTTAGTCGGGACTACGAATGAGCAGTTCTTC.

This chain joins TRBV6-5 and TRBJ1-1; perhaps TRBD1 as D (6 bases). The germline gives CDR1 MNHEY, CDR2 SVGAGI. The length of the CDR3 is 15 residues. V was shortened by 6 bases and J by 0 bases, with 14 bases between the two germline ends. CDR3 sequence reads: CASRPTGRLNTEAFF. CDR3 coding DNA: TGTGCCAGCAGACCTACAGGGAGATTGAACACTGAAGCTTTCTTT.

The chain links TRBV28 to TRBJ1-6; D is perhaps TRBD1 (6 bases). V was trimmed by 4 bases and J by 0 bases, leaving 10 bases between them. The germline V gene has CDR1 MDHEN and CDR2 SYDVKM. This CDR3 is 16 amino acids long. The DNA of the CDR3 is TGTGCCAGCAGTTATCAGGGGAGCTCCTATAATTCACCCCTCCACTTT. It translates to CASSYQGSSYNSPLHF. The complete variable domain, with remaining parts taken from reference TRBV28 and TRBJ1-6, reads DVKVTQSSRYLVKRTGEKVFLECVQDMDHENMFWYRQDPGLGLRLIYFSYDVKMKEKGDIPEGYSVSREKKERFSLILESASTNQTSMYLCASSYQGSSYNSPLHFGNGTRLTVT.

The V gene is TRBV5-1, the J gene TRBJ2-3; 8 positions match TRBD2. Trimming took 4 bases from V and 0 from J; bases not matched to a gene: 10. Germline CDR1 is SGHRS and CDR2 is YFSETQ. This CDR3 comprises 17 residues. CDR3 DNA: TGCGCCAGCAGCCCCTATGGGGCGGGGGGCAGCACAGATACGCAGTATTTT. It encodes CASSPYGAGGSTDTQYF. Full variable domain (remainder filled in from reference TRBV5-1 and TRBJ2-3): KAGVTQTPRYLIKTRGQQVTLSCSPISGHRSVSWYQQTPGQGLQFLFEYFSETQRNKGNFPGRFSGRQFSNSRSEMNVSTLELGDSALYLCASSPYGAGGSTDTQYFGPGTRLTVL.

This chain connects TRBV5-4 to TRBJ2-3; D remains ambiguous. The CDR3 loop spans 13 amino acids. V lost 4 bases and J 0 bases, leaving 6 bases between the germline ends. From germline, CDR1 is SGHNT and CDR2 YYREEE (reference sequence). The CDR3 is CASSQQSTDTQYF. Here the CDR3 DNA reads TGTGCCAGCAGCCAACAAAGCACAGATACGCAGTATTTT.

CDR3 sequence (DNA): TGTGCCAGCAGCTTAGCTCGGCAGGGAAGTTTGGGCACTGAAGCTTTCTTT. Its protein product is CASSLARQGSLGTEAFF. The rearrangement links TRBV7-2 to TRBJ1-1; a weak D match, TRBD1 (5 bases). This CDR3 contains 17 residues. Germline values: CDR1 SGHTA, CDR2 FQGNSA. V lost 0 bases, J lost 4 bases, and 18 bases lay in between.

This sequence joins TRBV9 and TRBJ2-1, with D maybe TRBD2 (5 bases). The germline V and J ends were trimmed by 4 bases and 2 bases, with 16 bases remaining between them. The CDR3 is 16 amino acids. Germline loops: CDR1 SGDLS, CDR2 YYNGEE. This chain's CDR3 is CASSPRTFGTYNEQFF. The CDR3 bases are TGTGCCAGCAGCCCCAGGACTTTCGGAACCTACAATGAGCAGTTCTTC.

The chain employs TRBV11-2 and TRBJ1-2; 9 bases match TRBD1. Trimming at V came to 5 bases and at J to 3 bases, leaving 4 bases not matched to a gene. Per germline, CDR1 SGHAT and CDR2 FQNNGV. This CDR3 contains 14 residues. CDR3 coding DNA: TGTGCCAGCAGCCGTACAGGGGGCGACTATGGCTACACCTTC. Its protein is CASSRTGGDYGYTF. Based on the CDR3 plus reference TRBV11-2 and TRBJ1-2, the full variable domain is EAGVAQSPRYKIIEKRQSVAFWCNPISGHATLYWYQQILGQGPKLLIQFQNNGVVDDSQLPKDRFSAERLKGVDSTLKIQPAKLEDSAVYLCASSRTGGDYGYTFGSGTRLTVV.

The genes are TRBV7-9 and TRBJ1-1; perhaps TRBD1 as D (5 bases). V was trimmed by 3 bases and J by 7 bases, leaving 15 bases between them. There are 14 residues in the CDR3. The germline V gene encodes CDR1 SEHNR and CDR2 FQNEAQ (reference sequence). CDR3 bases: TGTGCCAGCAGCTTTTCAGGGTTGGATGGTGAAGCTTTCTTT. It translates to CASSFSGLDGEAFF.

The gene calls are TRBV12-5 and TRBJ1-1; tentatively, D is TRBD1 (5 bases). Between the trimmed V and J ends, which lost 5 bases and 5 bases, there was a span of 9 bases. The CDR3 sequence is 12 residues long. In germline, CDR1 is LGHNT, CDR2 FRNRAP. The CDR3 region is CASGPGRTEAFF. In nucleotides, the CDR3 is TGTGCTAGTGGTCCAGGGCGGACTGAAGCTTTCTTT.

The chain carries TRBV29-1 and TRBJ2-7; 8 nucleotides line up with TRBD1. CDR1 and CDR2 (germline): SQVTM, ANQGSEA. This CDR3 is 14 amino acids long. The J segment lost 7 bases and the V segment lost 1 base, leaving 9 bases of the junction unmatched. This CDR3 reads CSVEGPRGLGEQYF. The DNA for the CDR3 is TGCAGCGTTGAAGGTCCCAGGGGGCTGGGGGAGCAGTACTTC.

This sequence joins TRBV7-8 and TRBJ2-7, with 8 bases aligning to TRBD2. Germline CDR1 SGHVS, CDR2 FQNEAQ. The J segment lost 9 bases and the V segment lost 5 bases, leaving 15 bases of the junction unmatched. The CDR3 extends over 15 amino acids. CDR3 region: CASSPQIAGPGGQYF. DNA of the CDR3: TGTGCCAGCAGCCCACAGATAGCGGGGCCCGGGGGGCAGTACTTC.

V and J are TRBV6-6 and TRBJ2-3; D remains unclear. Trimming stripped 3 bases from V and 6 bases from J, with 4 bases between. Germline CDR1 reads MNHNY; CDR2 reads SVGAGI (reference sequence). The CDR3 has 11 residues. DNA of the CDR3: TGTGCCAGCAGTTATTTGGATACGCAGTATTTT. This encodes CASSYLDTQYF.

The rearrangement links TRBV7-9 to TRBJ2-5, with TRBD2 matching over 8 bases. Trimming cost V 5 bases and J 4 bases; bases outside gene matches: 6. CDR1 is SEHNR and CDR2 is FQNEAQ in the germline V gene (reference sequence). CDR3 length: 14 residues. CDR3 sequence: CASSPLGLAETQYF. The CDR3 DNA sequence: TGTGCCAGCAGCCCACTAGGACTAGCAGAGACCCAGTACTTC.

This chain links TRBV5-6 with TRBJ2-7, with TRBD1 matching over 8 bases. Germline V gene lookup returns CDR1 SGHDT and CDR2 YYEEEE. The CDR3 extends over 14 amino acids. Trimming at V came to 1 base and at J to 6 bases, leaving 6 bases not matched to a gene. CDR3 nucleotides: TGTGCCAGCAGCTTGTCCCCAGGGGGCCCCGAGCAGTACTTC. This gives the protein CASSLSPGGPEQYF.

The chain links TRBV3-1 (or the pseudogene TRBV3-2) to TRBJ1-1, with 9 positions matching TRBD1. Germline CDR1 and CDR2: LGHDT and YNNKEL (reference sequence). With 0 bases clipped from V and 5 bases from J, the junction kept 7 bases outside the gene matches. The CDR3 spans 16 residues. CDR3 nucleotide sequence: TGTGCCAGCAGCCAAGATGGGGGGACAGGGAGAACTGAAGCTTTCTTT. Encoded protein: CASSQDGGTGRTEAFF.

This chain links TRBV5-1 with TRBJ1-1, with D uncertain. Per the germline V gene, CDR1 is SGHRS and CDR2 is YFSETQ. Deletions cut 0 bases from V and 1 base from J, with 10 bases between. The CDR3 consists of 15 residues. CDR3 residues: CASSLAPGANTEAFF. DNA of the CDR3: TGCGCCAGCAGCTTGGCTCCAGGAGCGAACACTGAAGCTTTCTTT. The full variable domain, with the rest looked up from reference TRBV5-1 and TRBJ1-1, is KAGVTQTPRYLIKTRGQQVTLSCSPISGHRSVSWYQQTPGQGLQFLFEYFSETQRNKGNFPGRFSGRQFSNSRSEMNVSTLELGDSALYLCASSLAPGANTEAFFGQGTRLTVV.

The chain links TRBV4-3 to TRBJ2-1, with 7 bases aligning to TRBD1. Unmatched junction bases numbered 3, after V lost 3 bases and J lost 7 bases. Germline CDR1 LGHNA, CDR2 YSLEER. The CDR3 runs 13 residues. CDR3 protein: CASSQTGMNEQFF. The CDR3 DNA is TGCGCCAGCAGCCAGACAGGGATGAATGAGCAGTTCTTC.